This TCR beta chain came from a study of Graves' ophthalmopathy and Graves' hyperthyroidism. RNA transcripts provided the template for amplifying TCR beta CDR3 regions. Amplification began with first-round RT-PCR using HTBI primers, then second-round multiplex PCR was performed. TCRdb reanalysed the multiplex PCR reads using MiXCR and keeps one entry per CDR3 protein. Of under 400,000 distinct CDR3 sequences in the sample, 15% to 20% are singletons; the top ten hold about 12%. This clonotype has at least ten counts. Ophthalmopathy donors' eye disease showed moderate-to-severe activity, CAS of at least 3, NOSPECS of at least 4 and duration under 3 months. Uncontrolled infections, pregnancy, lactation or other autoimmune diseases led to patient exclusion. This CDR3 is 16 amino acids long. Germline V CDR1 and CDR2: LNHDA, SQIVND (reference sequence). With V trimmed by 4 bases and J by 5 bases, 6 bases remained unmatched.

The V and J genes are TRBV19 and TRBJ2-2; TRBD2 aligns across 11 bases. The origin of this receptor is an adult man with Graves' ophthalmopathy. The sequenced material came from peripheral blood. The CDR3 protein is CASSTRTSGRTGELFF. The CDR3 bases are TGTGCCAGTAGTACCCGGACTAGCGGGCGTACCGGGGAGCTGTTTTTT.